This T cell receptor beta chain was recovered during a study of T cells after yellow fever vaccination. Study-wide results and limits: Peaking faster, on day 5 versus 15, the secondary response was nonetheless weaker. Abundant clonotypes from the bulk population could contaminate FACS-sorted repertoires.

As for this clonotype: Its antigen is not identified.

A 5'RACE template-switching step, the method used to make TCR cDNA, added a universal primer site and UMIs. Each CDR3 protein is one row after TCRdb ran MiXCR on the 5' RACE reads. The data show about 310,000 distinct CDR3 sequences, 3.6% seen once. V gave up 3 bases and J gave up 8 bases, with 19 bases separating them. The germline CDR1 and CDR2 sequences are DFQATT and SNEGSKA (reference sequence). This CDR3 is built from 14 residues. The sequence was obtained from a man younger than 35 who received the YFV17D yellow fever vaccine. The input for sequencing was PBMCs, taken on the day of the yellow fever booster vaccination. The V gene is TRBV20-1, the J gene TRBJ1-2, with D possibly TRBD1 on 6 matching bases. CDR3 sequence (DNA): TGCAGTGCTAGGGCGCGGGGGCATCTGGTAGGCTACACCTTC. It translates to CSARARGHLVGYTF.